These 2 T cell receptor beta chains originate from one sample sequenced in a study of fetal regulatory T cell absence and autoimmunity. The protocol was immunoSEQ multiplex PCR, while the TCRdb copy is restricted to in-frame clones and leaves out a portion. The sample lists more than 90,000 clones, more than 70% seen once, with just under 2% in the top ten. Sequencing was performed on pancreas tissue. Source of these receptors: a male donor with IPEX syndrome.

The chain links TRBV2 to TRBJ2-1; TRBD1 matches 8 bases. After removal of 9 bases from V and 0 bases from J, the junction contained 1 base not matched to a gene. This CDR3 is built from 13 residues. Germline V gives CDR1 SNHLY, CDR2 FYNNEI. CDR3 in DNA: TGTGCCAGTGGACAGGGCTCCTACAATGAGCAGTTCTTC. Translating gives CASGQGSYNEQFF.

The gene calls are TRBV4-2 and TRBJ2-2; 13 bases are a match to TRBD2. CDR1 is LGHNA and CDR2 is YNFKEQ in the germline V gene. CDR3 size: 19 residues. Unmatched junction bases numbered 9, after V lost 0 bases and J lost 5 bases. CDR3 residues: CASSQDTSGRAVFTGELFF. CDR3 coding DNA: TGTGCCAGCAGCCAAGATACTAGCGGGAGGGCCGTGTTTACCGGGGAGCTGTTTTTT.